Listed here are 14 T cell receptor beta chains from one sample, sequenced in a study of blood T cell repertoires in COVID-19. Sequencing was performed with immunoSEQ multiplex PCR; in TCRdb, only in-frame clones are kept and a portion is missing. Of over 200,000 clones listed, 87% were seen once; the top ten hold approximately 10%. The sequenced sample consisted of PBMCs or T cells enriched from blood (not recorded which). Receptors were obtained from a man younger than 35 with acute COVID-19.

The chain carries TRBV5-6 and TRBJ2-5; TRBD2 matches at 11 bases. The trim removed 4 bases at V and 7 bases at J, leaving 9 bases unmatched. The CDR3 runs to 15 residues. Germline CDR1 reads SGHDT; CDR2 reads YYEEEE. The CDR3 sequence: CASSVTLAGGGTQYF. The DNA of the CDR3 is TGTGCCAGCAGCGTTACCCTAGCGGGAGGAGGGACCCAGTACTTC.

The chain uses TRBV5-1 and TRBJ1-2, with D tentatively TRBD1 (6 bases). CDR3 length: 14 residues. The germline V gene encodes CDR1 SGHRS and CDR2 YFSETQ. The germline V and J ends were trimmed by 3 bases and 7 bases, with 16 bases remaining between them. The CDR3 region has the DNA TGCGCCAGCAGCTACCACACAGGGACCGTTGGCTACACCTTC. It specifies CASSYHTGTVGYTF.

The chain couples TRBV6-5 to TRBJ2-7, with a tentative D call TRBD1 (7 bases). V was cut by 6 bases and J by 2 bases, with 17 bases left in between. The CDR3 loop spans 15 amino acids. Germline V lookup: CDR1 MNHEY, CDR2 SVGAGI. In DNA form, the CDR3 reads TGTGCCAGCAGGCGAATCACAGGGGAGGCCTACGAGCAGTACTTC. It is translated as CASRRITGEAYEQYF.

This clone occurred many times. The chain couples TRBV3-1 (or the pseudogene TRBV3-2) to TRBJ1-1, with D perhaps TRBD1 (6 bases). Germline CDR1 LGHDT, CDR2 YNNKEL (reference sequence). Between the trimmed V and J ends, which lost 3 bases and 7 bases, there was a span of 15 bases. This CDR3 is 14 amino acids long. DNA for the CDR3: TGTGCCAGCAGCCATACCACAGGGACAAGTGAAGCTTTCTTT. Translated, it gives CASSHTTGTSEAFF.

This clone appeared a single time. J is TRBJ2-3 and V is TRBV5-1, with 8 bases that match TRBD2. The germline V gene encodes CDR1 SGHRS and CDR2 YFSETQ. The CDR3 totals 14 residues. V lost 4 bases, J lost 2 bases, and 3 bases stayed unmatched. The CDR3 nucleotides read TGCGCCAGCAGCCCAGCGGGGGACACAGATACGCAGTATTTT. Its protein product is CASSPAGDTDTQYF.

This rearrangement joins TRBV28 to TRBJ1-5; a weak D match, TRBD1 (5 bases). V lost 5 bases and J 11 bases, leaving 10 bases between the germline ends. Germline CDR1 MDHEN, CDR2 SYDVKM. CDR3 length: 11 amino acids. The CDR3 spells CASSPLGAQHF. The CDR3 DNA is TGTGCCAGCAGTCCCCTAGGGGCCCAGCATTTT.

The chain couples TRBV7-8 to TRBJ1-3; maybe TRBD1 (5 bases). The germline CDR1 and CDR2 sequences are SGHVS and FQNEAQ. This CDR3 spans 15 amino acids. The germline V and J ends were trimmed by 1 base and 2 bases, with 9 bases remaining between them. The CDR3 nucleotides are TGTGCCAGCAGCTTAGGCAGGGTAGCTGGAAACACCATATATTTT. It is translated as CASSLGRVAGNTIYF.

In its sample, this clone was seen once. The chain has TRBV6-5 and TRBJ1-3; TRBD1 is a possible D gene (6 bases). The germline V gene encodes CDR1 MNHEY and CDR2 SVGAGI. V was trimmed by 6 bases and J by 0 bases, leaving 6 bases between them. The CDR3 sequence is 13 residues long. CDR3 nucleotide sequence: TGTGCCAGCAGGGACAGCTCTGGAAACACCATATATTTT. Protein: CASRDSSGNTIYF.

The rearrangement links TRBV6-5 to TRBJ1-1; D might be TRBD1 (6 bases). Per the germline V gene, CDR1 is MNHEY and CDR2 is SVGAGI. V was cut by 7 bases and J by 8 bases, with 20 bases left in between. The CDR3 runs to 14 residues. This chain's CDR3 is CASKISGEGGEAFF. As DNA, the CDR3 is TGTGCCAGCAAGATATCAGGGGAAGGGGGAGAAGCTTTCTTT.

The chain uses TRBV3-1 (or the pseudogene TRBV3-2) and TRBJ2-1, with a possible D match to TRBD1 (6 bases). The V and J ends lost 5 bases and 7 bases respectively, with 18 bases between them. Germline V gene sequence: CDR1 LGHDT, CDR2 YNNKEL (reference sequence). This CDR3 has 15 amino acids. This chain's CDR3 is CASSVHREIGNEQFF. CDR3 DNA: TGTGCCAGCAGCGTACACAGGGAAATTGGAAATGAGCAGTTCTTC.

CDR3 sequence (DNA): TGTGCCAGCAGTTCCCCTTCCGGGATGGACTACGAGCAGTACTTC. Translation: CASSSPSGMDYEQYF. The gene calls are TRBV27 and TRBJ2-7; tentative D call: TRBD2 (5 bases). The CDR3 is made up of 15 amino acids. V shed 4 bases and J shed 3 bases, with 16 bases lying between them. Germline CDR1 and CDR2: MNHEY and SMNVEV (reference sequence).

The V gene is TRBV18, the J gene TRBJ1-5; 7 bases are a match to TRBD1. This CDR3 is 16 amino acids long. CDR1 and CDR2 from the germline V gene are KGHSH and LQKENI. V lost 3 bases to trimming and J lost 1 base; unmatched junction nucleotides: 6. The CDR3 spells CASSPQPTGSNQPQHF. DNA of the CDR3: TGTGCCAGCTCACCGCAACCGACAGGGAGCAATCAGCCCCAGCATTTT.

The chain uses TRBV7-2 and TRBJ2-2; D is unresolved. The CDR3 contains 15 residues. Germline CDR1 SGHTA, CDR2 FQGNSA. V was trimmed by 6 bases and J by 4 bases, leaving 15 bases between them. The CDR3 reads CASRQMPVSTGELFF. CDR3 in DNA: TGTGCCAGCAGGCAAATGCCGGTTTCCACCGGGGAGCTGTTTTTT.

The rearrangement links TRBV6-5 to TRBJ1-5; TRBD1 might be the D (6 bases). Trimming stripped 5 bases from V and 5 bases from J, with 10 bases between. This CDR3 contains 13 residues. Germline values: CDR1 MNHEY, CDR2 SVGAGI. The CDR3 loop reads CASSTTGYQPQHF. The DNA of the CDR3 is TGTGCCAGCAGTACCACAGGGTATCAGCCCCAGCATTTT.